This T cell receptor beta chain was sequenced for a study of T-cell reconstitution after alpha-beta-depleted transplantation in children. Library preparation (for TCRbeta) was performed with unique molecular identifiers. TCRdb ran MiXCR on the PCR reads and lists one entry per CDR3 protein. Among 600,000 to 700,000 distinct CDR3 sequences listed, around 17% were seen once. Regarding this clonotype: Mismatch with germline at one junction end may stem from a read error.

The material sequenced was PBMCs from the stem cell graft donor, taken from the stem cell graft. The sequence was obtained from a human donor who donated a stem cell graft to a child with acute myeloid leukemia.

In nucleotides, the CDR3 is TGTGCCACCGACAGGGGCTCCTACAATGAGCAGATCTTC. Translation: CATDRGSYNEQIF. The chain has TRBV6-2 or TRBV6-3 and TRBJ2-1; the match to TRBD1 covers 8 bases. CDR1 MNHEY and CDR2 SVGEGT come from the germline V gene. The CDR3 runs to 13 residues.